One TCR beta chain is described in this entry. The sample belongs to a study of blood T cell repertoires in COVID-19. Study context: From T cells, B-cell-depleted T cells, or PBMCs came the material, which was cDNA or gDNA.

This CDR3 is built from 15 residues. Germline V lookup: CDR1 LNHDA, CDR2 SQIVND (reference sequence). V was clipped by 4 bases and J by 4 bases; unmatched bases: 7. Resolution of symptoms, clearance, or two negative PCRs was present in recovered Cohort 3 donors. Methods used by the authors: Quantification of nucleated cells was approximated via reference gene primer amplification. Sequencing used immunoSEQ multiplex PCR; TCRdb keeps in-frame clones, though not all of them. That table is the source of V, J and clone size, and D and trimming were worked out from the DNA. There are some 260,000 clones in the sample; about 89% occur only once, and approximately 9% lies in the top ten.

This receptor was taken from a middle-aged man who had recovered from COVID-19. Sequenced input: PBMCs or T cells enriched from blood (not recorded which). V is TRBV19 and J is TRBJ1-2, with 9 bases lining up with TRBD1. CDR3 DNA sequence: TGTGCCAGTAGTAATATCGGGACAGGGTTCTATGGCTACACCTTC. It codes for CASSNIGTGFYGYTF.